Here is one T cell receptor (beta chain) with its context. Per the authors' pipeline: Nucleated cell number was recorded as an estimate derived from reference gene primer amplification. Only in-frame clones appear in the TCRdb table, and some are missing; sequencing was by immunoSEQ multiplex PCR. That table supplies the V and J calls and clone size; D and trimming were determined from the DNA. The table lists approximately 110,000 clones, around 74% of them singletons, with approximately 19% in the top ten. The data were taken from a study of blood T cell repertoires in COVID-19. Across the study: PBMCs, B-cell-depleted T cells, or T cells provided the cDNA or gDNA that made up the material.

V dropped 1 base and J dropped 2; count of bases not matched to a gene: 1. The CDR3 contains 15 residues. Germline V gene lookup returns CDR1 SGHNT and CDR2 YYREEE (reference sequence). The sample was peripheral blood. The chain uses TRBV5-4 and TRBJ2-3; TRBD2 matches 10 bases. The source of this sequence is a woman aged 70 to 79 with acute or convalescent COVID-19. The CDR3 bases are TGTGCCAGCAGCTTGACTAGCGGGGACACAGATACGCAGTATTTT. It specifies CASSLTSGDTDTQYF.